This T cell receptor (beta chain) was found in a study of T cells in Graves' hyperthyroidism and ophthalmopathy. Germline loops: CDR1 MNHNS, CDR2 SASEGT. After removal of 5 bases from V and 8 bases from J, the junction contained 6 bases not matched to a gene. The CDR3 spans 13 residues. It was 8 to 10 ml of fresh peripheral blood that supplied the PBMCs. This clonotype showed up just a few times. No antigen is known for it. Points from the study as a whole: Blood also showed most of the thyroid clonotypes that were expanded above 0.001.

Regions amplified from RNA transcripts were the TCR beta CDR3 regions. Researchers ran a first-round RT-PCR on the TCR CDR3 using the HTBI primer set. TCRdb redid the calling of the multiplex PCR reads with MiXCR, one entry per CDR3 protein. In the table there are about 640,000 distinct CDR3 sequences, 13% to 15% of which are singletons. The sequenced sample was blood. The chain uses TRBV6-1 and TRBJ1-2; TRBD1 matches at 9 bases. The TCR was taken from a woman aged 50 to 60 with Graves' ophthalmopathy. The CDR3 nucleotides read TGTGCCAGCAGTCACCGGGACAGGGTCGGCTACACCTTC. This codes for CASSHRDRVGYTF.